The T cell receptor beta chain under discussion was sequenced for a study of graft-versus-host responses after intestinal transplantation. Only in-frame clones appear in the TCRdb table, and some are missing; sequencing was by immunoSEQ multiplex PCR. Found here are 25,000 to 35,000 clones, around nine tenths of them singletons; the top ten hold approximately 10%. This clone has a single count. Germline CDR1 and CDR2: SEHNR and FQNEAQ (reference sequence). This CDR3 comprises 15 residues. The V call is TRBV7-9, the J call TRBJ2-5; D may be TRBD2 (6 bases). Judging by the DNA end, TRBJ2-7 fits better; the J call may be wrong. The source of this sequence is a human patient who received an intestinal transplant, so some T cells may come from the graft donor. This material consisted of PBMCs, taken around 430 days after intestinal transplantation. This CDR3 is CASSLTGELRYEQYF. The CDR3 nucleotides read TGTGCCAGCAGCTTAACGGGGGAGCTACGGTACGAGCAGTACTTC.